The 7 T cell receptor beta chains reported below all come from one sample, sequenced in a study of CD8 T cells in ankylosing spondylitis. MiXCR was run by TCRdb on the 5' RACE reads, yielding one entry per CDR3 protein. The sample includes 150,000 to 200,000 distinct CDR3 sequences, more than 9% seen only once; the top ten take 25% to 35%. Sequenced sample: blood, either unsorted or a sorted T cell fraction (not recorded which). The source is a male donor with ankylosing spondylitis or in good health (not recorded which).

In its sample, this clonotype was seen many times. The chain combines TRBV29-1 with TRBJ2-3; 9 nucleotides match TRBD2. Germline V gene sequence: CDR1 SQVTM, CDR2 ANQGSEA. The CDR3 length is 14 residues. V lost 7 bases and J lost 0; bases outside the gene matches: 5. The CDR3 bases are TGCAGCGCCGGGACTAGCCGCAGCACAGATACGCAGTATTTT. It specifies CSAGTSRSTDTQYF.

This clonotype was counted ten times or more. This sequence joins TRBV20-1 and TRBJ2-2; a possible D gene is TRBD2 (5 bases). V lost 3 bases to trimming and J lost 4 bases, with 15 bases between them. The germline V gene encodes CDR1 DFQATT and CDR2 SNEGSKA (reference sequence). The CDR3 spans 15 residues. CDR3: CSASVGGGPTGELFF. DNA of the CDR3: TGCAGTGCTAGCGTTGGTGGAGGACCCACCGGGGAGCTGTTTTTT.

This clonotype was counted ten times or more. The chain links TRBV4-3 to TRBJ1-2, with D perhaps TRBD1 (6 bases). The germline V gene encodes CDR1 LGHNA and CDR2 YSLEER. This CDR3 contains 15 residues. V was pared by 0 bases and J by 4 bases, with 12 bases between. The CDR3 spells CASSQEIQGPYGYTF. The CDR3, as DNA: TGCGCCAGCAGCCAAGAAATACAGGGACCCTATGGCTACACCTTC.

This sequence joins TRBV20-1 and TRBJ2-4, with D unclear. V was trimmed by 2 bases and J by 0 bases, leaving 11 bases between them. The CDR3 runs to 15 residues. Germline V CDR1 and CDR2: DFQATT, SNEGSKA (reference sequence). CDR3 nucleotides: TGCAGTGCTAGATCTTTGGACCTAGCCAAAAACATTCAGTACTTC. It translates to CSARSLDLAKNIQYF.

This clonotype turned up a few times. The CDR3 sequence is CASSLEAVYGYTF. CDR3 sequence (DNA): TGTGCCAGCAGCTTAGAGGCAGTCTATGGCTACACCTTC. This chain uses TRBV7-2 with TRBJ1-2; no definite D call. Trimming shortened V by 1 base and J by 4 bases, and 7 bases separated the two germline ends. Per the germline V gene, CDR1 is SGHTA and CDR2 is FQGNSA. This CDR3 comprises 13 residues.

This clonotype was detected many times. The CDR3 DNA is TGCGCCAGCAGCTTGGATGGACTTTCAACCGGGGAGCTGTTTTTT. Translating gives CASSLDGLSTGELFF. The gene calls are TRBV5-1 and TRBJ2-2; D possibly corresponds to TRBD2 (5 bases). The CDR3 consists of 15 residues. Germline V CDR1 and CDR2: SGHRS, YFSETQ. Trimming stripped 0 bases from V and 5 bases from J, with 11 bases between.

CDR3: CASAGGRAYEQYF. In nucleotides, the CDR3 is TGCGCCAGCGCTGGAGGACGGGCCTACGAGCAGTACTTC. The V call is TRBV10-1, the J call TRBJ2-7; D is possibly TRBD2 (5 bases). Per the germline V gene, CDR1 is WNHNN and CDR2 is SYGVQD (reference sequence). Trimming removed 8 bases at V and 2 bases at J, with 13 bases between. The CDR3 is 13 amino acids.